This T cell receptor (beta chain) was recorded in a study of blood T cell repertoires in COVID-19. CDR1 and CDR2 from the germline V gene are MDHEN and SYDVKM. After removal of 1 base from V and 6 bases from J, the junction contained 12 bases not matched to a gene. The CDR3 totals 20 residues. This clone came up once. Participants were aged about 18 to 100 years from 24 US areas. Repertoires were generated with immunoSEQ multiplex PCR, while TCRdb's copy carries only in-frame clones and drops some. The sample holds hundreds of thousands of clones, roughly nine tenths seen once. V and J are TRBV28 and TRBJ2-2, with 15 bases lining up with TRBD2. The specimen sequenced was PBMCs or T cells enriched from blood (not recorded which). The TCR comes from a man aged 25-45 years who had recovered from COVID-19. CDR3 amino acids: CASSLSPGLAGGRLPGELFF. CDR3 DNA: TGTGCCAGCAGTTTATCCCCGGGACTAGCGGGAGGTCGGTTGCCCGGGGAGCTGTTTTTT.